This T cell receptor (beta chain) comes out of a study of identifying expanded T cells in peripheral blood. About this clone: Its cognate antigen is unknown.

Findings and caveats of the study: Two-week clone count variance significantly increased as total template count grew.

The repertoire was sequenced with immunoSEQ multiplex PCR; TCRdb's copy has only in-frame clones and lacks some. In the table there are about 80,000 clones, around 90% of which are singletons. The V gene end was trimmed by 3 bases and the J gene end by 2 bases; junction bases not matched to a gene: 1. This CDR3 region has 14 residues. The germline CDR1 and CDR2 sequences are SGHDT and YYEEEE. The clonotype originates from a person aged 18-70 years in good health. The gene calls are TRBV5-6 and TRBJ2-5; 10 nucleotides line up with TRBD1. The sequenced material came from blood. CDR3 protein: CASSWGQGQETQYF. In nucleotides, the CDR3 is TGTGCCAGCAGCTGGGGACAGGGGCAAGAGACCCAGTACTTC. Supplemented by reference TRBV5-6 and TRBJ2-5, the full variable domain reads DAGVTQSPTHLIKTRGQQVTLRCSPKSGHDTVSWYQQALGQGPQFIFQYYEEEERQRGNFPDRFSGHQFPNYSSELNVNALLLGDSALYLCASSWGQGQETQYFGPGTRLLVL.